This T cell receptor (beta chain) was recovered during a study of cytomegalovirus exposure and HLA in healthy donors. The CDR3 extends over 13 amino acids. Trimming stripped 3 bases from V and 3 bases from J, with 9 bases between. CDR1 and CDR2 (germline): LNHDA, SQIVND (reference sequence). Notes on this clone: Antigen: not known.

Study conclusions and caveats: Specificity for CMV antigens was confirmed in vitro for a few of the CMV-associated chains.

Primers for the PCR totalled 60 Vbeta and 13 Jbeta. The method was immunoSEQ multiplex PCR; TCRdb's version includes in-frame clones alone and lacks a portion of them. Of fewer than 90,000 clones listed, 79% are singletons. The chain carries TRBV19 and TRBJ2-7, with D possibly TRBD1 on 6 matching bases. The source is a middle-aged woman in good health and CMV-seropositive. Sequenced material: PBMCs. CDR3 region: CASSILTGYEQYF. In DNA, the CDR3 is TGTGCCAGTAGTATCCTGACAGGCTACGAGCAGTACTTC. The variable domain in full, completed from reference TRBV19 and TRBJ2-7, reads DGGITQSPKYLFRKEGQNVTLSCEQNLNHDAMYWYRQDPGQGLRLIYYSQIVNDFQKGDIAEGYSVSREKKESFPLTVTSAQKNPTAFYLCASSILTGYEQYFGPGTRLTVT.